This TCR beta chain originates from a study of Graves' ophthalmopathy and Graves' hyperthyroidism. The CDR3 sequence is 14 residues long. The trim removed 1 base at V and 9 bases at J, leaving 8 bases unmatched. Germline CDR1 SGHDT, CDR2 YYEEEE. Details on this clonotype: Its matching antigen is unknown. The CDR3 does not close with the conserved phenylalanine or tryptophan, likely indicating a read error.

RNA transcripts provided the template for amplifying TCR beta CDR3 regions. RT-PCR in the first round used HTBI primers; a second-round multiplex PCR followed. Via MiXCR, TCRdb re-called the multiplex PCR reads, giving one row per CDR3 protein. The sample lists roughly 1.1 million distinct CDR3 sequences; approximately 35% were seen once. The hyperthyroidism patients, aged 18 to 65, had been newly diagnosed, with under 2 months' duration. If patients had other autoimmune diseases, uncontrolled infections, pregnancy or lactation, they were excluded. Study findings and constraints: A roughly 80% specificity and around 89% sensitivity were achieved by a 13-signature model that separated ophthalmopathy from stable hyperthyroidism. Blood also carried most expanded thyroid clonotypes exceeding 0.001 frequency.

This clonotype was sampled from an adult man with Graves' hyperthyroidism. The rearrangement joins TRBV5-6 to TRBJ2-5, with 8 positions matching TRBD1. The sequenced sample was peripheral blood or thyroid tissue (not recorded which). The CDR3: CASSLTGGMVSQYV. CDR3 bases: TGTGCCAGCAGCTTGACAGGGGGTATGGTGTCCCAGTACGTC.